The 2 T cell receptor beta chains presented below share a single source sample, sequenced in a study of T cells in Graves' hyperthyroidism and ophthalmopathy. What was amplified from RNA transcripts were TCR beta CDR3 regions. Initially, a first-round RT-PCR of the TCR CDR3 employed the HTBI primer set. A single record per CDR3 protein comes from TCRdb applying MiXCR to the multiplex PCR reads. The table has about 640,000 distinct CDR3 sequences, about 20% seen once; the top ten hold 34%. The source material was blood. These receptor sequences come from a man aged 30-40 years with Graves' ophthalmopathy.

This clonotype showed up just a few times. V gene TRBV7-9 combines with J gene TRBJ1-5; D possibly corresponds to TRBD1 (5 bases). The germline V gene has CDR1 SEHNR and CDR2 FQNEAQ (reference sequence). This CDR3 spans 17 amino acids. V lost 5 bases to trimming and J lost 2 bases, with 19 bases between them. As DNA, the CDR3 is TGTGCCAGCAGCAATCAGCGGGACGGCTGGGGCAATCAGCCCCAGCATTTT. Protein sequence: CASSNQRDGWGNQPQHF. The variable domain in full, completed from reference TRBV7-9 and TRBJ1-5, reads DTGVSQNPRHKITKRGQNVTFRCDPISEHNRLYWYRQTLGQGPEFLTYFQNEAQLEKSRLLSDRFSAERPKGSFSTLEIQRTEQGDSAMYLCASSNQRDGWGNQPQHFGDGTRLSIL.

The sample holds many counts of this clonotype. The CDR3 nucleotides are TGTGCCAGCAGCATGGGGTCCCTAGAAGCTTTCTTT. It encodes CASSMGSLEAFF. The V and J genes are TRBV2 and TRBJ1-1; D uncertain. The CDR3 runs 12 residues. Trimming cost V 6 bases and J 8 bases, with 13 bases left between them. From germline, CDR1 is SNHLY and CDR2 FYNNEI.